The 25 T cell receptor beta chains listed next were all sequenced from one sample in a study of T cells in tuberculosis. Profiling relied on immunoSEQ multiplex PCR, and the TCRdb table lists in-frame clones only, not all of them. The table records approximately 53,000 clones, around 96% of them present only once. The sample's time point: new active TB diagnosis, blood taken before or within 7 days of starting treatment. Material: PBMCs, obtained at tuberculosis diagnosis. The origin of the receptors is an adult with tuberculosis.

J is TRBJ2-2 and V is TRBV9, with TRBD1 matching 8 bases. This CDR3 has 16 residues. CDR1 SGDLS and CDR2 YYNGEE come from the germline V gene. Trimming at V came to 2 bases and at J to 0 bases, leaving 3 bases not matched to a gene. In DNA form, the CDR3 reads TGTGCCAGCAGCGTTCAGGGGGCAACGAACACCGGGGAGCTGTTTTTT. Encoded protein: CASSVQGATNTGELFF.

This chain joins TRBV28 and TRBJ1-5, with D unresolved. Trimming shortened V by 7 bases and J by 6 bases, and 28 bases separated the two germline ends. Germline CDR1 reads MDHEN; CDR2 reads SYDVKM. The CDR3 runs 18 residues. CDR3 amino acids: CASTIARTRRAAGQPQHF. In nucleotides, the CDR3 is TGTGCCAGCACAATTGCCCGGACTAGAAGAGCGGCGGGTCAGCCCCAGCATTTT.

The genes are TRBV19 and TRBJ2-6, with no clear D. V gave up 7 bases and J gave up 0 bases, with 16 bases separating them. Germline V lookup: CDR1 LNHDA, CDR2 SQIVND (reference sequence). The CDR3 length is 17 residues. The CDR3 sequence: CASTPQVTLSGANVLTF. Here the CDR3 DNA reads TGTGCCAGTACGCCGCAGGTAACCCTCTCTGGGGCCAACGTCCTGACTTTC.

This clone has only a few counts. CDR3 coding DNA: TGTGCCAGCAGGGGAGAGAGCGGGGAGCTGTTTTTT. Translating gives CASRGESGELFF. This chain uses TRBV2 with TRBJ2-2; TRBD2 is a possible D gene (5 bases). The CDR3 covers 12 residues. Germline CDR1 reads SNHLY; CDR2 reads FYNNEI. V lost 6 bases and J 7 bases, leaving 9 bases between the germline ends.

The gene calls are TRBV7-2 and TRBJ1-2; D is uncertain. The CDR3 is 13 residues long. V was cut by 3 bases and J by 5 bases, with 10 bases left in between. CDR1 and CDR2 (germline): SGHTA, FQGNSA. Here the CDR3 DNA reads TGTGCCAGCAGCTTCCGATCCGAGTATGGCTACACCTTC. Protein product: CASSFRSEYGYTF.

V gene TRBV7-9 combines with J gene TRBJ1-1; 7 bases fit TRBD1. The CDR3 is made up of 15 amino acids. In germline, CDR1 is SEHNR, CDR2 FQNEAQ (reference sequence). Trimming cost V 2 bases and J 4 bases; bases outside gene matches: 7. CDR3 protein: CASSLSGTAGTEAFF. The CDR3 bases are TGTGCCAGCAGCTTATCCGGGACAGCGGGCACTGAAGCTTTCTTT.

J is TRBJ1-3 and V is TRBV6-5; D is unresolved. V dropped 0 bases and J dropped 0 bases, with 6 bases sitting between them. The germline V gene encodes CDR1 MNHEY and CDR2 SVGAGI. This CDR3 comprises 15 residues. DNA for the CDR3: TGTGCCAGCAGTTACTCTTCAATCTCTGGAAACACCATATATTTT. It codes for CASSYSSISGNTIYF.

CDR3 amino acids: CASSQGQGNEKLFF. In DNA form, the CDR3 reads TGCGCCAGCAGCCAAGGACAGGGTAATGAAAAACTGTTTTTT. The chain joins TRBV4-3 to TRBJ1-4, with TRBD1 matching 7 bases. J lost 4 bases, V lost 1 base, and 0 bases had no gene match. The CDR3 has 14 residues. Germline V gene data show CDR1 as LGHNA and CDR2 as YSLEER.

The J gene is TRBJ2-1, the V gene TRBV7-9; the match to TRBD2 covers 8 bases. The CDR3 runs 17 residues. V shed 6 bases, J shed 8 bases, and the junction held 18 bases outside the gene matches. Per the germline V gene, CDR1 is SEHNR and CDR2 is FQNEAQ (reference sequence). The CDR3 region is CASRPPGLAPRGDEQFF. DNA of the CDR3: TGTGCCAGCAGGCCCCCCGGACTAGCTCCGAGGGGGGATGAGCAGTTCTTC.

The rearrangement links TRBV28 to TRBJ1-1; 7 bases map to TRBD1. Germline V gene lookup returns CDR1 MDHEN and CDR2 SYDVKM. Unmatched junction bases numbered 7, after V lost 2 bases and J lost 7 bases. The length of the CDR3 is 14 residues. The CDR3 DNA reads TGTGCCAGCAGTTTAGGGTGGGACAGCGATGAAGCTTTCTTT. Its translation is CASSLGWDSDEAFF.

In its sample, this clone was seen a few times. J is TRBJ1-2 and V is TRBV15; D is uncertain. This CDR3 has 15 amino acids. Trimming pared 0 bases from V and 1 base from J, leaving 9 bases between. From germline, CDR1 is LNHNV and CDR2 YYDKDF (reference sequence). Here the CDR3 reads CATSREARGNYGYTF. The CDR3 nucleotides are TGTGCCACCAGCAGAGAGGCCCGGGGTAACTATGGCTACACCTTC.

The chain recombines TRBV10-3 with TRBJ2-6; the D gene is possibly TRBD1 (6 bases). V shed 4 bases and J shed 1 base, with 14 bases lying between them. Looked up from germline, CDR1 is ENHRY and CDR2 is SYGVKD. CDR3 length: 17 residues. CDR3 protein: CAISAGVRGSGANVLTF. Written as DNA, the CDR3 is TGTGCCATCAGTGCAGGGGTTAGGGGTTCTGGGGCCAACGTCCTGACTTTC.

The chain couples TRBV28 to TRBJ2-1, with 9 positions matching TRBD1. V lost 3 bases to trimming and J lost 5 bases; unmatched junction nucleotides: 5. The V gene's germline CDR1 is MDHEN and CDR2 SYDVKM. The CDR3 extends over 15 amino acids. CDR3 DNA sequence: TGTGCCAGCAGTTTGGTGGGACAGGGTAACAATGAGCAGTTCTTC. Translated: CASSLVGQGNNEQFF.

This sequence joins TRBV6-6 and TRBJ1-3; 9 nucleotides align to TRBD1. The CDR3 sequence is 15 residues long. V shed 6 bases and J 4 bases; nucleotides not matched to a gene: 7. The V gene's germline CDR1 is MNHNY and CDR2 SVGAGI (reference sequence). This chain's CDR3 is CASRQTGGEGNTIYF. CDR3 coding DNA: TGTGCCAGCAGGCAGACAGGGGGAGAAGGAAACACCATATATTTT.

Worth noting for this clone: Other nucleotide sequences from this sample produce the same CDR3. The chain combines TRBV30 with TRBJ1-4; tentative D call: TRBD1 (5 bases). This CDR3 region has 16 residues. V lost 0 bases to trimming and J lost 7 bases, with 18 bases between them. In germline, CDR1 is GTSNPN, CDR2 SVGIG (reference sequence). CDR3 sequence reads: CAWSVRDIQRGEKLFF. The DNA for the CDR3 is TGTGCCTGGAGTGTACGTGATATCCAAAGGGGTGAAAAACTGTTTTTT.

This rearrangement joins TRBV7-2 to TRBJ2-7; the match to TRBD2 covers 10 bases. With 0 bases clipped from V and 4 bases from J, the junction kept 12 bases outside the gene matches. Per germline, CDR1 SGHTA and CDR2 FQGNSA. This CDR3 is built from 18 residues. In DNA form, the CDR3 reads TGTGCCAGCAGCTTAGCGGTTGGGTTGTCTAGCGGGAGTTACGAGCAGTACTTC. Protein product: CASSLAVGLSSGSYEQYF. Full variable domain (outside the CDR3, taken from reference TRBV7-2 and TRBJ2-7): GAGVSQSPSNKVTEKGKDVELRCDPISGHTALYWYRQSLGQGLEFLIYFQGNSAPDKSGLPSDRFSAERTGGSVSTLTIQRTQQEDSAVYLCASSLAVGLSSGSYEQYFGPGTRLTVT.

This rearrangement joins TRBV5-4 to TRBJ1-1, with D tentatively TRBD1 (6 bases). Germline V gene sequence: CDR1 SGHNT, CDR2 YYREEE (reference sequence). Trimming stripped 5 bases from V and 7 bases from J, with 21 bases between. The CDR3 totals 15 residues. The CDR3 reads CASSRWTEVLLEAFF. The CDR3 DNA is TGTGCCAGCAGTCGTTGGACAGAGGTCCTCCTTGAAGCTTTCTTT.

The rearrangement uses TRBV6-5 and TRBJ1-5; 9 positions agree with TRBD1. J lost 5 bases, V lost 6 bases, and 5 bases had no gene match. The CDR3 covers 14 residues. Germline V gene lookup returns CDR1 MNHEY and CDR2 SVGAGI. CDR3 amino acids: CASRSRDRDQPQHF. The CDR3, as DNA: TGTGCCAGCAGAAGCCGGGACAGGGATCAGCCCCAGCATTTT.

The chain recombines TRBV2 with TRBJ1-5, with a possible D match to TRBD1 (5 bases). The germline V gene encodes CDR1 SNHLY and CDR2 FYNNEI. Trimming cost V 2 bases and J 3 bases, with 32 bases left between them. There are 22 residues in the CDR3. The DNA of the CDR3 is TGTGCCAGCAGTGAATTGATCCGGGCCCAAAGGCGGGACCGCGGATCCAATCAGCCCCAGCATTTT. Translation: CASSELIRAQRRDRGSNQPQHF.

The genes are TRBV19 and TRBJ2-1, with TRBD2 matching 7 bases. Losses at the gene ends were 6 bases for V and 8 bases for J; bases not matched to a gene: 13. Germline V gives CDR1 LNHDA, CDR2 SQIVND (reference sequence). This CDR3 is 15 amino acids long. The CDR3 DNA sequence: TGTGCCAGTAGCCTACTAGCGAGCAGGGACTATGAGCAGTTCTTC. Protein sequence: CASSLLASRDYEQFF.

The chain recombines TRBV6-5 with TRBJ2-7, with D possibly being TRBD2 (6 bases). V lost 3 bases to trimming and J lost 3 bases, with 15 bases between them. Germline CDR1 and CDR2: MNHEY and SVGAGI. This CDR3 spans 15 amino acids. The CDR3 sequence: CASSYSGTGDYEQYF. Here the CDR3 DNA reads TGTGCCAGCAGTTATTCAGGGACTGGCGACTACGAGCAGTACTTC.

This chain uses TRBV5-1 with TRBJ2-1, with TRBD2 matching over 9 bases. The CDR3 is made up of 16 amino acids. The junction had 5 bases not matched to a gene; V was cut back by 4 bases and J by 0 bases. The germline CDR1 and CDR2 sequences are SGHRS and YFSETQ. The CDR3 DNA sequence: TGCGCCAGCAGCCCGGGACTAGCAGGCTCCTACAATGAGCAGTTCTTC. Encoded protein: CASSPGLAGSYNEQFF.

The CDR3 loop is CASSLGGLAVNTGELFF. CDR3 nucleotides: TGTGCCAGCAGCTTAGGGGGACTAGCGGTCAACACCGGGGAGCTGTTTTTT. V and J are TRBV7-2 and TRBJ2-2; 11 bases fit TRBD2. Germline V gene data show CDR1 as SGHTA and CDR2 as FQGNSA. The CDR3 is 17 amino acids. After removal of 1 base from V and 2 bases from J, the junction contained 3 bases not matched to a gene.

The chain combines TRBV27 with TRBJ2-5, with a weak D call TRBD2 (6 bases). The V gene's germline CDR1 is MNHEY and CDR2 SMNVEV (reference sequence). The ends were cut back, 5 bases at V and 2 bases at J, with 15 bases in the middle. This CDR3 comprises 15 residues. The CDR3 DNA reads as TGTGCCAGCAGTCCCCGTGCTAGCGTACAAGAGACCCAGTACTTC. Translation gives CASSPRASVQETQYF.

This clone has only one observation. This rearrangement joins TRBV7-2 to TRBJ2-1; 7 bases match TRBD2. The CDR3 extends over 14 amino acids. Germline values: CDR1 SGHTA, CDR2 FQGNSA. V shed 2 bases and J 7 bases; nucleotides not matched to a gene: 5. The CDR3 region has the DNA TGTGCCAGCAGCTTACTAAGCGGGACTAATGAGCAGTTCTTC. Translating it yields CASSLLSGTNEQFF.